One sample yielded the 25 T cell receptor beta chains listed below, sequenced in a study of post-analysis software for immune sequencing data. Libraries were made from TCR beta cDNA, and they carried unique molecular identifiers. TCRdb reprocessed the PCR reads via MiXCR and lists one record per CDR3 protein. Of 750,000 to 900,000 distinct CDR3 sequences listed, 46% are singletons. Study-level results: Several TRBV segments, TRBV5-6, TRBV5-1 and TRBV20-1 among them, were found more frequent in patients than controls.

These receptors' targets are unknown. The sequenced material came from blood. These receptors were collected from a girl between 5 and 17 years old with multiple sclerosis.

The chain employs TRBV7-8 and TRBJ2-4, with D possibly being TRBD1 (6 bases). The end of the DNA fits TRBJ2-7 better, so the J call may be wrong. The CDR3 runs to 14 residues. Germline V CDR1 and CDR2: SGHVS, FQNEAQ. The CDR3 nucleotides read TGTGCCAGCAGCTTAAAACAGGGAGCGACCGAGCAGTACTTC. Its protein is CASSLKQGATEQYF.

The rearrangement joins TRBV12-3 or TRBV12-4 to TRBJ2-3; 8 bases agree with TRBD1. Trimming cost V 5 bases and J 0 bases; bases outside gene matches: 4. The CDR3 runs to 15 residues. This CDR3 reads CASSEDRGSTDTQYF. CDR3 nucleotides: TGTGCCAGCAGTGAAGACAGGGGTAGCACAGATACGCAGTATTTT.

Regarding this clonotype: Mismatch with germline at one junction end may stem from a read error. CDR3 amino acids: CASGLGAGANVLTF. For the CDR3, the DNA is TGCGCCAGCGGCTTGGGGGCTGGGGCCAACGTCCTGACTTTC. The chain uses TRBV5-1 and TRBJ2-6; D tentatively fits TRBD1 or TRBD2 (5 bases each). Germline V gives CDR1 SGHRS, CDR2 YFSETQ. The CDR3 is 14 residues long.

The chain recombines TRBV29-1 with TRBJ2-7; D is perhaps TRBD2 (6 bases). The CDR3 consists of 15 residues. Trimming took 2 bases from V and 0 from J, leaving 14 bases between them. Germline lookup yields CDR1 SQVTM and CDR2 ANQGSEA. The CDR3 DNA follows: TGCAGCGTTGAAACCGCCCTCGGGAGCTCCTACGAGCAGTACTTC. This encodes CSVETALGSSYEQYF.

The J gene is TRBJ2-4, the V gene TRBV27, with 8 bases fitting TRBD2. TRBJ2-7 matches the DNA end more closely, so the J call is doubtful. The CDR3 covers 15 residues. Germline CDR1 is MNHEY and CDR2 is SMNVEV (reference sequence). The DNA for the CDR3 is TGTGCCAGCAGTTTATTCCGCGGGAGGCGGTACGAGCAGTACTTC. This sequence encodes CASSLFRGRRYEQYF.

As regards this clonotype: An end of the junction does not agree with germline; a read error may underlie this. The chain recombines TRBV29-1 with TRBJ2-7; 9 nucleotides match TRBD2. The CDR3 covers 15 residues. The germline CDR1 and CDR2 sequences are SQVTM and ANQGSEA. CDR3 in DNA: TGCAGCGTGGTAGCGGGAGTCCATTTCTCCTACAAGCAGTACTTC. It codes for CSVVAGVHFSYKQYF.

This clonotype was detected a few times. The rearrangement uses TRBV7-2 and TRBJ2-1; 8 bases fit TRBD2. This CDR3 has 16 residues. CDR1 is SGHTA, CDR2 FQGNSA, per germline. Trimming cost V 1 base and J 6 bases; bases outside gene matches: 8. For the CDR3, the DNA is TGTGCCAGCAGCTTAGGGCCCCCTCTAGCGGGCAATGAGCAGTTCTTC. It codes for CASSLGPPLAGNEQFF.

This clonotype was observed a handful of times. This chain uses TRBV2 with TRBJ1-1; D unresolved. Germline V gives CDR1 SNHLY, CDR2 FYNNEI. The CDR3 sequence is 14 residues long. The germline V and J ends were trimmed by 7 bases and 0 bases, with 12 bases remaining between them. The CDR3, as DNA: TGTGCCAGCATCAGGACCGCCATGAACACTGAAGCTTTCTTT. Its protein is CASIRTAMNTEAFF. Using reference TRBV2 and TRBJ1-1 for the parts outside the CDR3, the full variable domain is EPEVTQTPSHQVTQMGQEVILRCVPISNHLYFYWYRQILGQKVEFLVSFYNNEISEKSEIFDDQFSVERPDGSNFTLKIRSTKLEDSAMYFCASIRTAMNTEAFFGQGTRLTVV.

The chain couples TRBV5-1 to TRBJ2-7; 8 bases are a match to TRBD1. CDR1 SGHRS and CDR2 YFSETQ come from the germline V gene. V was pared by 4 bases and J by 5 bases, with 8 bases of the junction left unmatched. There are 14 residues in the CDR3. The CDR3, as DNA: TGCGCCAGCAGCCTGAGGACAGGGATAAACGAGCAGTACTTC. It is translated as CASSLRTGINEQYF. The variable domain in full, with the rest retrieved from reference TRBV5-1 and TRBJ2-7, is KAGVTQTPRYLIKTRGQQVTLSCSPISGHRSVSWYQQTPGQGLQFLFEYFSETQRNKGNFPGRFSGRQFSNSRSEMNVSTLELGDSALYLCASSLRTGINEQYFGPGTRLTVT.

The chain has TRBV28 and TRBJ2-3, with D possibly being TRBD1 or TRBD2 (5 bases each). The length of the CDR3 is 16 residues. From germline, CDR1 is MDHEN and CDR2 SYDVKM. The ends were cut back, 4 bases at V and 2 bases at J, with 16 bases in the middle. The CDR3: CASSSPVGDHTDTQYF. The CDR3 DNA sequence: TGTGCCAGCAGTTCCCCCGTAGGGGACCACACAGATACGCAGTATTTT.

V gene TRBV29-1 combines with J gene TRBJ2-3, with D perhaps TRBD1 (5 bases). Germline values: CDR1 SQVTM, CDR2 ANQGSEA. This CDR3 has 13 residues. V lost 7 bases and J lost 3, with 14 bases in between. The CDR3: CSGAGLRTDTQYF. CDR3 coding DNA: TGCAGCGGTGCAGGGTTGAGAACAGATACGCAGTATTTT.

The table lists this clonotype with a few counts. CDR3 protein: CSARLSRQETQYF. DNA of the CDR3: TGCAGTGCTAGACTAAGTCGGCAAGAGACCCAGTACTTC. The chain uses TRBV20-1 and TRBJ2-5, with D hard to call. CDR1 and CDR2 (germline): DFQATT, SNEGSKA (reference sequence). Trimming removed 2 bases at V and 2 bases at J, with 9 bases between. CDR3 length equals 13 residues.

This rearrangement joins TRBV4-3 to TRBJ2-5, with 11 bases lining up with TRBD1. TRBJ2-7 explains the end of the DNA better; the J call may be wrong. In germline, CDR1 is LGHNA, CDR2 YSLEER. This CDR3 is 16 amino acids long. Written as DNA, the CDR3 is TGCGCCAGCAGCCAAGTGGCGGGACAGGGGGTGTACGAGCAGTACTTC. Translation gives CASSQVAGQGVYEQYF.

The CDR3, as DNA: TGTGCCAGCAGTTACTGGACGGGACAGATGAACACTGAAGCTTTCTTT. Amino acid sequence: CASSYWTGQMNTEAFF. The chain couples TRBV6-6 to TRBJ1-1, with 7 positions matching TRBD1. The CDR3 covers 16 residues. Trimming took 1 base from V and 0 from J; bases not matched to a gene: 5. Germline lookup yields CDR1 MNHNY and CDR2 SVGAGI (reference sequence).

CDR3 DNA: TGCGCCAGCAGCTTGGGACGGGACACTTCCCCAACTAATGAAAAACTGTTTTTT. It encodes CASSLGRDTSPTNEKLFF. V usage is TRBV5-1 and J usage is TRBJ1-4; weak D call: TRBD1 (6 bases). Per the germline V gene, CDR1 is SGHRS and CDR2 is YFSETQ. This CDR3 spans 18 amino acids. V was shortened by 0 bases and J by 0 bases, with 15 bases between the two germline ends.

DNA for the CDR3: TGTGCCAGCAGACAGGGAAAGAGCACAGATACGCAGTATTTT. This codes for CASRQGKSTDTQYF. The chain is built from TRBV6-5 and TRBJ2-3; the D gene is possibly TRBD1 (6 bases). From germline, CDR1 is MNHEY and CDR2 SVGAGI. V was pared by 6 bases and J by 0 bases, with 10 bases between. This CDR3 is 14 amino acids long.

Turning to this clonotype: Sequence at one end of the junction differs from germline and may be a read error. This sequence joins TRBV11-2 and TRBJ2-3; no clear D gene. The germline V gene has CDR1 SGHAT and CDR2 FQNNGV. This CDR3 contains 13 residues. The CDR3 spells CAGRLIATDTQYF. Here the CDR3 DNA reads TGTGCCGGCAGACTCATCGCCACAGATACGCAGTATTTT.

The gene calls are TRBV10-3 and TRBJ2-5; tentatively, D is TRBD2 (7 bases). CDR1 and CDR2 from the germline V gene are ENHRY and SYGVKD. V was trimmed by 5 bases and J by 7 bases, leaving 20 bases between them. CDR3 length equals 15 residues. The CDR3, as DNA: TGTGCCATCAGTCCGCCTGGACTAGGGGGAAGGACCCAGTACTTC. Translated, it gives CAISPPGLGGRTQYF.

The rearrangement links TRBV6-1 to TRBJ2-5; 7 nucleotides match TRBD1. Germline lookup yields CDR1 MNHNS and CDR2 SASEGT. The CDR3 is 14 residues long. The V gene end was trimmed by 6 bases and the J gene end by 4 bases; junction bases not matched to a gene: 8. For the CDR3, the DNA is TGTGCCAGCAGCCCAGAAGGGGGCCCAGAGACCCAGTACTTC. Its protein is CASSPEGGPETQYF.

The V and J genes are TRBV12-3 or TRBV12-4 and TRBJ1-2; TRBD1 agrees at 8 bases. CDR3 length: 16 amino acids. V lost 4 bases, J lost 4 bases, and 11 bases stayed unmatched. CDR3 nucleotides: TGTGCCAGCAGTTCCCGGACAGGGCCCCCCATCTATGGCTACACCTTC. Translating gives CASSSRTGPPIYGYTF.

This clonotype has just a few counts. The chain carries TRBV12-3 or TRBV12-4 and TRBJ1-5, with 8 bases lining up with TRBD1. With 3 bases clipped from V and 7 bases from J, the junction kept 5 bases outside the gene matches. The CDR3 length is 14 residues. CDR3: CASSLGQGAQPQHF. The CDR3, as DNA: TGTGCCAGCAGTTTGGGGCAGGGGGCCCAGCCCCAGCATTTT.

This clonotype was observed a few times. The chain employs TRBV27 and TRBJ2-5; D is tentatively TRBD1 or TRBD2 (5 bases each). The assigned J gene may be wrong: the sequence end matches TRBJ2-7 better. Germline CDR1 is MNHEY and CDR2 is SMNVEV (reference sequence). The CDR3 extends over 14 amino acids. The CDR3 loop reads CASSHGAGPNEQYF. The CDR3 region has the DNA TGTGCCAGCAGTCACGGGGCAGGCCCAAACGAGCAGTACTTC.

The chain links TRBV5-1 to TRBJ2-5; 14 positions agree with TRBD2. The length of the CDR3 is 14 residues. The V gene end was trimmed by 7 bases and the J gene end by 11 bases; junction bases not matched to a gene: 10. Looked up from germline, CDR1 is SGHRS and CDR2 is YFSETQ. CDR3 protein: CASGTSGSHNEQYF. The CDR3 bases are TGCGCCAGCGGGACTAGCGGGAGCCACAATGAGCAGTACTTC.

V and J are TRBV5-1 and TRBJ2-1; 7 bases are a match to TRBD1. With 4 bases clipped from V and 12 bases from J, the junction kept 7 bases outside the gene matches. CDR3 length equals 12 residues. Germline assignment: CDR1 SGHRS and CDR2 YFSETQ. The CDR3 sequence: CASSPDRAVQFF. DNA of the CDR3: TGCGCCAGCAGCCCTGACAGGGCGGTGCAGTTCTTC.

A word on this clonotype: Sequence at one end of the junction differs from germline and may be a read error. The J gene is TRBJ2-1, the V gene TRBV19; 7 nucleotides line up with TRBD1. This CDR3 comprises 15 residues. CDR1 and CDR2 (germline): LNHDA, SQIVND (reference sequence). The CDR3 nucleotides read TGTGCCAGTAGTGGCCCCCACAGGGGTCAAAATGAGCAGTTTTTC. This sequence encodes CASSGPHRGQNEQFF.